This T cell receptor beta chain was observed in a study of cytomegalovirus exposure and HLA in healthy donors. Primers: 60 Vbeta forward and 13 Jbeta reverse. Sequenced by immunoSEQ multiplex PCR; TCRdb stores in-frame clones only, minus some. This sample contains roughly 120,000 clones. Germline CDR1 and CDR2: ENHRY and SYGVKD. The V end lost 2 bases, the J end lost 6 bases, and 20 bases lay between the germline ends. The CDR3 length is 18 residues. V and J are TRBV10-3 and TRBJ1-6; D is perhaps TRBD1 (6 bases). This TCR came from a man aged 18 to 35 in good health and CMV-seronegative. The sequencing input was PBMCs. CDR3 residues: CAISEGQGRQRSNSPLHF. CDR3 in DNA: TGTGCCATCAGTGAGGGTCAGGGGCGCCAAAGGTCTAATTCACCCCTCCACTTT.